Following are 24 T cell receptor beta chains from one sample sequenced in a study of blood T cell repertoires in COVID-19 (dated by TCRdb to 2020 to 2022). To prepare the library, the immunoSEQ multiplex PCR assay was applied. TCRdb carries this immuneACCESS record with in-frame sequences only. Its versions omit some clonotypes, under half of them owing to an unresolved V gene in the studies checked, with the rest unexplained. For this sample the table gives more than 250,000 clones, of which 70% to 90% were detected only once. Of the sample, roughly 2% falls within the top ten clones. Source material: PBMCs or T cells enriched from blood (not recorded which). These receptors all stem from a man in his thirties or forties who had recovered from COVID-19.

V gene TRBV3-1 (or the pseudogene TRBV3-2) combines with J gene TRBJ2-1, with a tentative D call TRBD1 (7 bases). The CDR3 extends over 16 amino acids. The V end lost 1 base, the J end lost 6 bases, and 16 bases lay between the germline ends. The germline CDR1 and CDR2 sequences are LGHDT and YNNKEL (reference sequence). The CDR3 loop is CASSQVQGGIGNEQFF. The CDR3 nucleotides are TGTGCCAGCAGCCAAGTTCAGGGGGGAATTGGCAATGAGCAGTTCTTC.

The V and J genes are TRBV5-1 and TRBJ1-3, with 8 bases identical to TRBD1. Trimming at V came to 4 bases and at J to 2 bases, leaving 5 bases not matched to a gene. The CDR3 has 15 amino acids. In germline, CDR1 is SGHRS, CDR2 YFSETQ. CDR3 coding DNA: TGCGCCAGCAGCGAGGGACAGGTTGCTGGAAACACCATATATTTT. Protein product: CASSEGQVAGNTIYF.

The chain is built from TRBV30 and TRBJ1-1; 7 bases align to TRBD1. CDR3 length: 14 residues. The V gene end was trimmed by 7 bases and the J gene end by 1 base; junction bases not matched to a gene: 9. The germline V gene encodes CDR1 GTSNPN and CDR2 SVGIG (reference sequence). This chain's CDR3 is CASNSGTENTEAFF. Written as DNA, the CDR3 is TGTGCCTCGAATAGCGGGACAGAGAACACTGAAGCTTTCTTT.

V is TRBV12-3 or TRBV12-4 and J is TRBJ1-1, with 7 bases identical to TRBD1. The V and J ends lost 4 bases and 11 bases, in that order; junction bases with no gene match: 7. This CDR3 has 12 amino acids. In DNA, the CDR3 is TGTGCCAGCAGTTCCTCGACAGGGAGGGCTTTCTTT. It specifies CASSSSTGRAFF.

V is TRBV11-2 and J is TRBJ2-1, with 7 bases that match TRBD2. Germline-derived CDR1 and CDR2 are SGHAT and FQNNGV. The V gene end was trimmed by 4 bases and the J gene end by 7 bases; junction bases not matched to a gene: 10. The CDR3 extends over 15 amino acids. CDR3 nucleotide sequence: TGTGCCAGCAGCTGGCGGGGGTTCGGACGGAATGAGCAGTTCTTC. Translation: CASSWRGFGRNEQFF.

This clone was detected only once. The chain has TRBV7-9 and TRBJ2-5; D may be TRBD1 (5 bases). Germline lookup yields CDR1 SEHNR and CDR2 FQNEAQ (reference sequence). V was cut by 5 bases and J by 1 base, with 14 bases left in between. The CDR3 consists of 15 residues. This CDR3 is CASSPSTGRQETQYF. The CDR3 DNA reads as TGTGCCAGCAGCCCCTCCACAGGACGCCAAGAGACCCAGTACTTC.

This chain uses TRBV6-5 with TRBJ1-2; the D is unclear. This CDR3 region has 13 residues. Per germline, CDR1 MNHEY and CDR2 SVGAGI. V lost 5 bases, J lost 8 bases, and 15 bases lay in between. The DNA for the CDR3 is TGTGCCAGCAGTAACCGAAATGAGTGGGGCTACACCTTC. Its translation: CASSNRNEWGYTF.

This clone showed up just once. The V call is TRBV7-9, the J call TRBJ2-3, with 9 bases identical to TRBD2. The trim removed 3 bases at V and 1 base at J, leaving 5 bases unmatched. Germline V gives CDR1 SEHNR, CDR2 FQNEAQ (reference sequence). This CDR3 comprises 16 residues. The CDR3 reads CASSFGRGGRTDTQYF. CDR3 in DNA: TGTGCCAGCAGCTTCGGGCGGGGGGGCCGCACAGATACGCAGTATTTT.

The V gene is TRBV7-9, the J gene TRBJ1-1, with D possibly matching TRBD1 (6 bases). CDR1 and CDR2 (germline): SEHNR, FQNEAQ (reference sequence). V lost 1 base to trimming and J lost 1 base, with 16 bases between them. The CDR3 has 17 amino acids. CDR3 nucleotides: TGTGCCAGCAGCTTAGTCCGGGACATACTCAAGAACACTGAAGCTTTCTTT. As protein: CASSLVRDILKNTEAFF. Variable domain in full (rest from reference TRBV7-9 and TRBJ1-1): DTGVSQNPRHKITKRGQNVTFRCDPISEHNRLYWYRQTLGQGPEFLTYFQNEAQLEKSRLLSDRFSAERPKGSFSTLEIQRTEQGDSAMYLCASSLVRDILKNTEAFFGQGTRLTVV.

The chain combines TRBV5-1 with TRBJ2-3, with 7 nucleotides matching TRBD1. The germline gives CDR1 SGHRS, CDR2 YFSETQ. With V trimmed by 2 bases and J by 7 bases, 10 bases remained unmatched. The CDR3 has 15 residues. CDR3 protein: CASSLTQGPGYTQYF. The CDR3 nucleotides read TGCGCCAGCAGCTTAACACAGGGGCCCGGGTATACGCAGTATTTT. Complete variable domain (other parts from reference TRBV5-1 and TRBJ2-3): KAGVTQTPRYLIKTRGQQVTLSCSPISGHRSVSWYQQTPGQGLQFLFEYFSETQRNKGNFPGRFSGRQFSNSRSEMNVSTLELGDSALYLCASSLTQGPGYTQYFGPGTRLTVL.

V and J are TRBV5-5 and TRBJ2-7; 7 bases line up with TRBD1. Germline values: CDR1 SGHKS, CDR2 YYEKEE (reference sequence). CDR3 length: 16 amino acids. V lost 0 bases, J lost 3 bases, and 9 bases stayed unmatched. This CDR3 is CASSLAGTASYYEQYF. The CDR3 DNA sequence: TGTGCCAGCAGCTTGGCCGGGACAGCCAGTTACTACGAGCAGTACTTC.

This clone has only one observation. CDR3 region: CASSPGQGAETQYF. CDR3 in DNA: TGCGCCAGCAGCCCGGGACAGGGGGCTGAGACCCAGTACTTC. The chain combines TRBV5-1 with TRBJ2-5, with TRBD1 matching over 12 bases. V shed 4 bases and J 5 bases; nucleotides not matched to a gene: 3. The V gene's germline CDR1 is SGHRS and CDR2 YFSETQ. The CDR3 extends over 14 amino acids. Drawing the rest from reference TRBV5-1 and TRBJ2-5, the complete variable domain is KAGVTQTPRYLIKTRGQQVTLSCSPISGHRSVSWYQQTPGQGLQFLFEYFSETQRNKGNFPGRFSGRQFSNSRSEMNVSTLELGDSALYLCASSPGQGAETQYFGPGTRLLVL.

The chain employs TRBV5-6 and TRBJ1-4, with a weak D call TRBD1 (5 bases). This CDR3 has 13 residues. Germline CDR1 reads SGHDT; CDR2 reads YYEEEE. Trimming took off 2 bases at V and 7 bases at J, with 9 bases between the two ends. The CDR3 nucleotides are TGTGCCAGCAGCTTACCGACAGCTGAAAAACTGTTTTTT. This gives the protein CASSLPTAEKLFF.

V is TRBV5-1 and J is TRBJ2-3; 8 bases are shared with TRBD1. There are 16 residues in the CDR3. In germline, CDR1 is SGHRS, CDR2 YFSETQ. V lost 4 bases to trimming and J lost 4 bases; unmatched junction nucleotides: 11. The CDR3, as DNA: TGCGCCAGCAGCATCGGACAGGGTAATGTGGCAGATACGCAGTATTTT. It codes for CASSIGQGNVADTQYF. Supplemented by reference TRBV5-1 and TRBJ2-3, the full variable domain reads KAGVTQTPRYLIKTRGQQVTLSCSPISGHRSVSWYQQTPGQGLQFLFEYFSETQRNKGNFPGRFSGRQFSNSRSEMNVSTLELGDSALYLCASSIGQGNVADTQYFGPGTRLTVL.

The chain recombines TRBV9 with TRBJ1-6; D uncertain. The CDR3 is 14 residues long. Germline lookup yields CDR1 SGDLS and CDR2 YYNGEE. V gave up 0 bases and J gave up 9 bases, with 10 bases separating them. DNA for the CDR3: TGTGCCAGCAGCGTAGTGGACGAGGGTTCACCCCTCCACTTT. Its translation: CASSVVDEGSPLHF.

The table lists this clone with a few counts. The chain recombines TRBV14 with TRBJ2-3; D call uncertain. V was shortened by 4 bases and J by 2 bases, with 4 bases between the two germline ends. Germline V lookup: CDR1 SGHDN, CDR2 FVKESK. The CDR3 runs to 12 residues. As DNA, the CDR3 is TGTGCCAGCAGCCCCTTCACAGATACGCAGTATTTT. This sequence encodes CASSPFTDTQYF.

V gene TRBV7-9 combines with J gene TRBJ2-2; 10 bases map to TRBD2. The CDR3 length is 17 residues. J was trimmed by 0 bases and V by 6 bases; bases with no gene match: 7. CDR1 is SEHNR and CDR2 is FQNEAQ in the germline V gene (reference sequence). CDR3 region: CASRGSGGLPNTGELFF. Here the CDR3 DNA reads TGTGCCAGCAGAGGTAGCGGGGGGCTCCCGAACACCGGGGAGCTGTTTTTT.

The chain joins TRBV9 to TRBJ2-1; TRBD2 aligns across 9 bases. CDR1 SGDLS and CDR2 YYNGEE come from the germline V gene. The CDR3 is 14 residues long. The V and J ends lost 2 bases and 6 bases, in that order; junction bases with no gene match: 3. The CDR3 DNA sequence: TGTGCCAGCAGCGTGGCGGGGGGGAGCAATGAGCAGTTCTTC. Translation: CASSVAGGSNEQFF.

V usage is TRBV28 and J usage is TRBJ2-5, with D tentatively TRBD2 (6 bases). Per the germline V gene, CDR1 is MDHEN and CDR2 is SYDVKM. There are 13 residues in the CDR3. Trimming took 3 bases from V and 4 from J, leaving 9 bases between them. In nucleotides, the CDR3 is TGTGCCAGCAGTTTCCAGGGAGGAGAGACCCAGTACTTC. Its translation is CASSFQGGETQYF.

This chain links TRBV29-1 with TRBJ2-5, with a weak D call TRBD2 (7 bases). V lost 7 bases, J lost 4 bases, and 13 bases lay in between. This CDR3 has 12 amino acids. Germline V gene sequence: CDR1 SQVTM, CDR2 ANQGSEA. The CDR3 nucleotides are TGCAGCGGGGGAGGGGGTACAGAGACCCAGTACTTC. Translated: CSGGGGTETQYF.

The CDR3 DNA reads TGTGCCAGCAGCATGGGACAGGGGTCTAACTATGGCTACACCTTC. Its translation: CASSMGQGSNYGYTF. This rearrangement joins TRBV5-5 to TRBJ1-2, with 10 bases identical to TRBD1. V dropped 4 bases and J dropped 0; count of bases not matched to a gene: 3. The germline V gene encodes CDR1 SGHKS and CDR2 YYEKEE (reference sequence). This CDR3 comprises 15 residues.

The rearrangement links TRBV19 to TRBJ2-7, with TRBD1 matching 7 bases. This CDR3 is 15 amino acids long. Germline values: CDR1 LNHDA, CDR2 SQIVND (reference sequence). The V segment lost 4 bases and the J segment 2 bases; nucleotides outside the gene matches: 8. In DNA, the CDR3 is TGTGCCAGTAGTACCGCCACGGGGACAGCCTACGAGCAGTACTTC. Translated, it gives CASSTATGTAYEQYF.

The J gene is TRBJ1-2, the V gene TRBV2; 9 nucleotides line up with TRBD1. Germline CDR1 and CDR2: SNHLY and FYNNEI. Germline trimming cut 9 bases from V and 4 bases from J; bases unmatched to any gene: 9. CDR3 length: 14 residues. Here the CDR3 DNA reads TGTGCCAGTACAGGGGGCGTTCAGTTCTATGGCTACACCTTC. It yields the protein CASTGGVQFYGYTF.

The rearrangement links TRBV12-3 or TRBV12-4 to TRBJ2-5, with D hard to call. The CDR3 length is 13 residues. V gave up 3 bases and J gave up 4 bases, with 9 bases separating them. CDR3 region: CASSFGSSETQYF. For the CDR3, the DNA is TGTGCCAGCAGTTTTGGCTCATCAGAGACCCAGTACTTC.